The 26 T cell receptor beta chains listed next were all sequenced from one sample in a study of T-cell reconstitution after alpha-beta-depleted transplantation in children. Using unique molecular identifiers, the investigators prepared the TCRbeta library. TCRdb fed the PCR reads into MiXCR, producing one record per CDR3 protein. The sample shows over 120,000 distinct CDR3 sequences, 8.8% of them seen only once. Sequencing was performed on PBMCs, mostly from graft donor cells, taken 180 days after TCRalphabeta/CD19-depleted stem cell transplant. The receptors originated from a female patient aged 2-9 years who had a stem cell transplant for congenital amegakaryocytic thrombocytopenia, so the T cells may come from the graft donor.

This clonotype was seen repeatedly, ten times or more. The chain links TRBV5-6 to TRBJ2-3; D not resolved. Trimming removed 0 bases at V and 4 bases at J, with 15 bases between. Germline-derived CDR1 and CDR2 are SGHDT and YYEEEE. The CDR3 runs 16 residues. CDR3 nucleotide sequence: TGTGCCAGCAGCTTGGTCAGTAGAGGTTGGGCAGATACGCAGTATTTT. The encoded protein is CASSLVSRGWADTQYF.

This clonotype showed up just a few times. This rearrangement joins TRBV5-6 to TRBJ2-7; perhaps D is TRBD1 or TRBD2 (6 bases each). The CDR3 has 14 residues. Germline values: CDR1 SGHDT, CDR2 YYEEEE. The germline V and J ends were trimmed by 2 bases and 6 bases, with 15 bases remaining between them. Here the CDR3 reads CASSLGGGIGEQYF. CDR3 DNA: TGTGCCAGCAGCTTAGGAGGGGGGATCGGCGAGCAGTACTTC.

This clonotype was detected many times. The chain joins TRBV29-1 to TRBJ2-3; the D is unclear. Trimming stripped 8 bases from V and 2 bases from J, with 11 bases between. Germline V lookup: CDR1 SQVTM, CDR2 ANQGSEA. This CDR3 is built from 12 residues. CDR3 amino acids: CSTGESTDTQYF. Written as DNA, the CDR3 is TGCAGCACCGGAGAGTCCACAGATACGCAGTATTTT.

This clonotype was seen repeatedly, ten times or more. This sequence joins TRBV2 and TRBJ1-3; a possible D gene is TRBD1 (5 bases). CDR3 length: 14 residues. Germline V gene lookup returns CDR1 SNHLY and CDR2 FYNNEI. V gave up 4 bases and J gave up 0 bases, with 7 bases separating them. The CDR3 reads CASSVGGSGNTIYF. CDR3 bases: TGTGCCAGCAGTGTTGGGGGCTCTGGAAACACCATATATTTT.

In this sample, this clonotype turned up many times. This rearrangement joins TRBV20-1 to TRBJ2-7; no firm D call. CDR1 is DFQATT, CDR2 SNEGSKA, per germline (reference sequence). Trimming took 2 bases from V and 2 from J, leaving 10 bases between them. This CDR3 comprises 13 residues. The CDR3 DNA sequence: TGCAGTGCTAGAAGGGAAGGGACCTACGAGCAGTACTTC. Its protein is CSARREGTYEQYF.

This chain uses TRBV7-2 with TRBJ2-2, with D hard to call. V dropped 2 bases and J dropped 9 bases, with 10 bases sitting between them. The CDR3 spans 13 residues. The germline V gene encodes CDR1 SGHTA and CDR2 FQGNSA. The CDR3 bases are TGTGCCAGCAGCTTAATCCTCTCCCGGGAGCTGTTTTTT. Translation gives CASSLILSRELFF.

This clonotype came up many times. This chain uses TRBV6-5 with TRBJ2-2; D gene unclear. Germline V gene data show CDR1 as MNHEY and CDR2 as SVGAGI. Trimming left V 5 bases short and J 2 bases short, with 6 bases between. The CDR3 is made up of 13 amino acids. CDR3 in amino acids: CASSRSNTGELFF. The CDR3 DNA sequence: TGTGCCAGCAGTCGCTCCAACACCGGGGAGCTGTTTTTT.

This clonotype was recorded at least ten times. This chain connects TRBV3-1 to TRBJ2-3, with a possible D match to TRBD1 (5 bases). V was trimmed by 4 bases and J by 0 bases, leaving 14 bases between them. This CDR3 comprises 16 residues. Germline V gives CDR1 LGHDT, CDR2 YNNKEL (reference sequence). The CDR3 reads CASSRRRVPSTDTQYF. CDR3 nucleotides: TGTGCCAGCAGCCGCCGCAGGGTGCCTAGCACAGATACGCAGTATTTT.

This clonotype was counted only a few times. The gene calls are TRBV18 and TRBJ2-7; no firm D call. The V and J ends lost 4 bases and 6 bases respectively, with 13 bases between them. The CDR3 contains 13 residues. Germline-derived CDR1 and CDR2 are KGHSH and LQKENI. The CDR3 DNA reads TGTGCCAGCTCACGTACCTCCGGGCGCGAGCAGTACTTC. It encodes CASSRTSGREQYF.

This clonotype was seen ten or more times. The CDR3 spells CASSLRFVAKGGAGGETQYF. In nucleotides, the CDR3 is TGTGCCAGCAGTCTTCGATTTGTTGCGAAGGGAGGAGCGGGGGGAGAGACCCAGTACTTC. The rearrangement joins TRBV28 to TRBJ2-5, with 9 positions matching TRBD2. This CDR3 has 20 amino acids. Losses at the gene ends were 5 bases for V and 4 bases for J; bases not matched to a gene: 23. Germline assignment: CDR1 MDHEN and CDR2 SYDVKM. The full variable domain, in which reference TRBV28 and TRBJ2-5 provide the parts outside the CDR3, is DVKVTQSSRYLVKRTGEKVFLECVQDMDHENMFWYRQDPGLGLRLIYFSYDVKMKEKGDIPEGYSVSREKKERFSLILESASTNQTSMYLCASSLRFVAKGGAGGETQYFGPGTRLLVL.

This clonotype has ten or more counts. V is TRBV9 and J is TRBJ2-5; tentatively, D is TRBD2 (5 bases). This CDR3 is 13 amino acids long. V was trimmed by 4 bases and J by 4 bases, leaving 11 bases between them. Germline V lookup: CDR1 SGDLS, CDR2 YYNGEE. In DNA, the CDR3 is TGTGCCAGCAGCCTCCGGGATAGAGAGACCCAGTACTTC. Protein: CASSLRDRETQYF.

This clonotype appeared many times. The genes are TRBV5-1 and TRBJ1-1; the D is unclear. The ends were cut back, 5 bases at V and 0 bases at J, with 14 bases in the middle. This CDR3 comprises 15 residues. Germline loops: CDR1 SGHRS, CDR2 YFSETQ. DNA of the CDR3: TGCGCCAGCAGTGCTGTGGCTCCGCTGAACACTGAAGCTTTCTTT. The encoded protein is CASSAVAPLNTEAFF.

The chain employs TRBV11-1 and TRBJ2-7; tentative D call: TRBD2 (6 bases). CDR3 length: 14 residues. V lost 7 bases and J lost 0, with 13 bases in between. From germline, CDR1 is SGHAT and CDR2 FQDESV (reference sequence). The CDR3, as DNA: TGTGCCAGCACCCTAGACGGGAGCTCCTACGAGCAGTACTTC. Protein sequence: CASTLDGSSYEQYF.

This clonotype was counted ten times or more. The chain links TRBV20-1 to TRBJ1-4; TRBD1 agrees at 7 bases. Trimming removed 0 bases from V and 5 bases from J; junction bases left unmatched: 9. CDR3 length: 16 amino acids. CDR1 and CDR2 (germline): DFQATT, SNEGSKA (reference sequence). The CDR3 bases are TGCAGTGCTAGAGATTTGAACAGGGGTCTCAATGAAAAACTGTTTTTT. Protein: CSARDLNRGLNEKLFF.

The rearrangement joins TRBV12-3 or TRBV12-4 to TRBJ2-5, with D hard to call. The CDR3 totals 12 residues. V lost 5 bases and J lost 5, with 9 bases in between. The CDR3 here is CASSLRRETQYF. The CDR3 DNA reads TGTGCCAGCAGTCTCCGCCGCGAGACCCAGTACTTC.

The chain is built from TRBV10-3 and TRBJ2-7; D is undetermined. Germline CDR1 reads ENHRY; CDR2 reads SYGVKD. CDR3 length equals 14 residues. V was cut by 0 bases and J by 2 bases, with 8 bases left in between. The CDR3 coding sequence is TGTGCCATCAGTGAGTCGGGCCCCGCCTACGAGCAGTACTTC. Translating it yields CAISESGPAYEQYF.

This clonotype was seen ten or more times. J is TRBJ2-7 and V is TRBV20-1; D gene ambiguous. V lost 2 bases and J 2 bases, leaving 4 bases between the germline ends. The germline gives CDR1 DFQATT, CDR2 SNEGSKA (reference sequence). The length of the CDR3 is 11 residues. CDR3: CSARTAYEQYF. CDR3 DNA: TGCAGTGCTAGAACTGCCTACGAGCAGTACTTC.

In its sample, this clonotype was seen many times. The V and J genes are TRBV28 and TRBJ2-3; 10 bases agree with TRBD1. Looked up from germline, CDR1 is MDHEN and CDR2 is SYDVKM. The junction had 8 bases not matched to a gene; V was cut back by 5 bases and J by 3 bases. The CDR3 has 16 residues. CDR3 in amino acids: CASSRDRGLRTDTQYF. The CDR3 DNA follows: TGTGCCAGCAGTCGTGACAGGGGGCTTAGGACAGATACGCAGTATTTT.

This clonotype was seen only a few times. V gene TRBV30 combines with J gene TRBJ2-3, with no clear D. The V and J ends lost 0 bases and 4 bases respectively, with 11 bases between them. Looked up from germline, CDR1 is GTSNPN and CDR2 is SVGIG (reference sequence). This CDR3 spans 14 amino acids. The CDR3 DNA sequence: TGTGCCTGGAGTGTTCCCCCCCTCCCAGATACGCAGTATTTT. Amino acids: CAWSVPPLPDTQYF.

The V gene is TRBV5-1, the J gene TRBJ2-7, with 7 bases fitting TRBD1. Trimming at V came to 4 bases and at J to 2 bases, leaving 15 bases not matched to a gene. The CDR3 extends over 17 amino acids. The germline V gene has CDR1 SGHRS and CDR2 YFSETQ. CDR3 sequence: CASSPSPRTGGAYEQYF. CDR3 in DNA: TGCGCCAGCAGCCCATCGCCTAGGACAGGAGGCGCCTACGAGCAGTACTTC.

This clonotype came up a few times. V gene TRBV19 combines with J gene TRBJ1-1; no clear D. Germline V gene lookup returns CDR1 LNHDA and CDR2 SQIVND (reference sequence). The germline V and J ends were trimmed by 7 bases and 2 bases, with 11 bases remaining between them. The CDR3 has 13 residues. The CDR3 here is CASNVGGNTEAFF. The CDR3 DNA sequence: TGTGCCAGTAATGTCGGCGGTAACACTGAAGCTTTCTTT. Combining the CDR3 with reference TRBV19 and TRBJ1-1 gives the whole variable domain DGGITQSPKYLFRKEGQNVTLSCEQNLNHDAMYWYRQDPGQGLRLIYYSQIVNDFQKGDIAEGYSVSREKKESFPLTVTSAQKNPTAFYLCASNVGGNTEAFFGQGTRLTVV.

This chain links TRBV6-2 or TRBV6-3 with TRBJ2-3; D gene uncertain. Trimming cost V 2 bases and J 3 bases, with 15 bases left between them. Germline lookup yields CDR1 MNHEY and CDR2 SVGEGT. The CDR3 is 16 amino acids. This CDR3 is CASSYGWEDLTDTQYF. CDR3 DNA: TGTGCCAGCAGTTACGGGTGGGAAGATCTGACAGATACGCAGTATTTT.

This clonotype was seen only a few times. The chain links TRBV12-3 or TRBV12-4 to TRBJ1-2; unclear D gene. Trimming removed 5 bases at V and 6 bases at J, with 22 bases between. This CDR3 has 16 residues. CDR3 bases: TGTGCCAGCAGTCAACGGACTGGAGTAAGGTTTAATGGCTACACCTTC. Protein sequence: CASSQRTGVRFNGYTF.

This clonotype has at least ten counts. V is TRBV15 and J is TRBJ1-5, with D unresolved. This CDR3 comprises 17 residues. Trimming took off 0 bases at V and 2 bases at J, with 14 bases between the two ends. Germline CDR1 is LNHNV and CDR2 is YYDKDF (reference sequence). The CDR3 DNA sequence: TGTGCCACCAGCAGAGAGTGGAAGGCCCGCGGCAATCAGCCCCAGCATTTT. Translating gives CATSREWKARGNQPQHF.

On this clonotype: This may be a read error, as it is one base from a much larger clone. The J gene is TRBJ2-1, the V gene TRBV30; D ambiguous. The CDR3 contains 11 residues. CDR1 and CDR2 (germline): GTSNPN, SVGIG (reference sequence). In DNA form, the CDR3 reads TGTGCCTTGAGTGCTCAAAATGAGCAGTTCTTC. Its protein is CALSAQNEQFF.

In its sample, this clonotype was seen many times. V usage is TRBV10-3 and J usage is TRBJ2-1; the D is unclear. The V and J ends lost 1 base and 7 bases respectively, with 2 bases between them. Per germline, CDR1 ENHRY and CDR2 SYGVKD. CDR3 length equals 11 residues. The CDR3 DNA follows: TGTGCCATCAGTGAGTTTAATGAGCAGTTCTTC. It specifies CAISEFNEQFF.